The 4 T cell receptor beta chains below were found in one sample sequenced in a study of cytomegalovirus exposure and HLA in healthy donors. PCR primers comprised 60 Vbeta and 13 Jbeta primers. TCRdb's table, derived via immunoSEQ multiplex PCR, lists solely in-frame clones and lacks some. The data hold some 170,000 clones, with roughly 80% observed a single time. The specimen was PBMCs. These receptors were taken from a female donor in good health and CMV-seronegative.

The chain links TRBV28 to TRBJ2-3; 9 bases align to TRBD1. This CDR3 contains 15 residues. The germline V gene has CDR1 MDHEN and CDR2 SYDVKM. Trimming removed 7 bases from V and 3 bases from J; junction bases left unmatched: 8. The CDR3 nucleotides read TGTGCCAGCAACCAAGGACAGGGGCAGACAGATACGCAGTATTTT. Protein product: CASNQGQGQTDTQYF. Together with reference TRBV28 and TRBJ2-3, the CDR3 gives the full variable domain: DVKVTQSSRYLVKRTGEKVFLECVQDMDHENMFWYRQDPGLGLRLIYFSYDVKMKEKGDIPEGYSVSREKKERFSLILESASTNQTSMYLCASNQGQGQTDTQYFGPGTRLTVL.

The chain uses TRBV4-1 and TRBJ2-7; weak D call: TRBD2 (6 bases). CDR3 length: 13 residues. The V and J ends lost 3 bases and 12 bases respectively, with 18 bases between them. Germline lookup yields CDR1 MGHRA and CDR2 YSYEKL. The chain's CDR3 is CASSQAEGDSPYF. In DNA form, the CDR3 reads TGCGCCAGCAGCCAGGCTGAAGGGGACTCCCCGTACTTC.

With regard to this clone: The junction departs from germline at one end; a sequencing error may be responsible. The chain uses TRBV7-9 and TRBJ1-4; D not resolved. CDR1 and CDR2 (germline): SEHNR, FQNEAQ (reference sequence). The CDR3 spans 14 residues. CDR3 sequence: CSSSLAGVWEKLFF. CDR3 nucleotides: TGTTCCAGCAGCTTAGCCGGGGTTTGGGAAAAACTGTTTTTT.

This clone was recorded once. The chain carries TRBV19 and TRBJ2-7; the match to TRBD1 covers 10 bases. Germline loops: CDR1 LNHDA, CDR2 SQIVND (reference sequence). J lost 4 bases, V lost 2 bases, and 5 bases had no gene match. There are 15 residues in the CDR3. For the CDR3, the DNA is TGTGCCAGTAGTATATCGGGACAGGGGTCTTACGAGCAGTACTTC. It codes for CASSISGQGSYEQYF.